This T cell receptor beta chain was sequenced during a study of spatial heterogeneity in lung cancer. Study context: Available PBMC from follow-up, collected a median of about 25 months after resection, underwent sequencing. Study-level results: Relative to follow-up, resection was when ubiquitous expanded tumor TCRs appeared more in blood.

TCRdb analysed the 5' RACE reads with MiXCR anew, one entry per CDR3 protein. Counted here are 110,000 or so distinct CDR3 sequences, under 14% occurring once; the ten biggest clones make up roughly 26%. Documented time point: blood at routine non-recurrence follow-up after resection. A few counts support this clonotype. Its antigen is undetermined. Trimming cost V 3 bases and J 2 bases, with 13 bases left between them. Germline V gene data show CDR1 as MNHNS and CDR2 as SASEGT. The CDR3 loop spans 15 amino acids. The material sequenced was PBMCs, taken at follow-up. This chain connects TRBV6-1 to TRBJ1-2; D is unresolved. This receptor was identified in a female donor with early-stage non-small cell lung cancer. The CDR3 is CASSDIRGPNYGYTF. CDR3 nucleotide sequence: TGTGCCAGCAGTGATATTAGAGGGCCCAACTATGGCTACACCTTC.